This T cell receptor (beta chain) came from a study of blood T cell repertoires in COVID-19. Regarding this clone: At the DNA level, this CDR3 is encoded by other sequences in the same sample as well.

The germline V and J ends were trimmed by 0 bases and 5 bases, with 7 bases remaining between them. The germline V gene has CDR1 MNHEY and CDR2 SVGAGI. The CDR3 contains 13 residues. Data came from immunoSEQ multiplex PCR; TCRdb stores just in-frame clones and leaves some out. The table has 180,000 or so clones, 80% to 90% seen once. The sample comprised peripheral blood. This receptor was obtained from a man between 60 and 75 years old with acute or convalescent COVID-19. The chain couples TRBV6-5 to TRBJ1-2; D is perhaps TRBD1 (5 bases). The CDR3 sequence: CASSYSGGYGYTF. The CDR3 DNA reads TGTGCCAGCAGTTACTCGGGGGGTTATGGCTACACCTTC.